This TCR beta chain is from a study of technical replicates of blood from several donors. The CDR3 totals 13 residues. With V trimmed by 7 bases and J by 3 bases, 4 bases remained unmatched. From germline, CDR1 is SGHNT and CDR2 YYREEE (reference sequence). Repertoires were generated with immunoSEQ multiplex PCR, while TCRdb's copy carries only in-frame clones and drops some. Of 84,000 or so clones detected, 90% to 95% appear once; the ten largest clones hold 0.2% to 0.25%. Sequencing was done on a sample of T cells isolated from PBMCs. The source is a human donor in good health. V is TRBV5-4 and J is TRBJ2-3, with TRBD1 matching over 8 bases. In DNA, the CDR3 is TGTGCCAGCCACGACAGGGGTACAGATACGCAGTATTTT. It is translated as CASHDRGTDTQYF.